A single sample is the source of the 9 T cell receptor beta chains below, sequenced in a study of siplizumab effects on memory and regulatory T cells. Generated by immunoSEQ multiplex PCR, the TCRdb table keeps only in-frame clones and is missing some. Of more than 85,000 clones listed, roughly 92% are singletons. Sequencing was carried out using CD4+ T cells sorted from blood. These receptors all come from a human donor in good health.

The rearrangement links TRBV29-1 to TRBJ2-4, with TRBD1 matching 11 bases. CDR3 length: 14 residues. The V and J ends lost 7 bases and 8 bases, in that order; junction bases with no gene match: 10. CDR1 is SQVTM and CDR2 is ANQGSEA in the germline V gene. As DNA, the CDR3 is TGCAGCGCCCGGGACAGGGGGAGATATGACATTCAGTACTTC. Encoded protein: CSARDRGRYDIQYF.

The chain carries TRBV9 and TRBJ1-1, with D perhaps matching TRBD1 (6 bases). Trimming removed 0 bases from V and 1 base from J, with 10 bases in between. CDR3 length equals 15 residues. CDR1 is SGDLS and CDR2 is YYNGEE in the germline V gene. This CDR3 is CASSVEGHPNTEAFF. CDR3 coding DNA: TGTGCCAGCAGCGTAGAGGGACACCCGAACACTGAAGCTTTCTTT.

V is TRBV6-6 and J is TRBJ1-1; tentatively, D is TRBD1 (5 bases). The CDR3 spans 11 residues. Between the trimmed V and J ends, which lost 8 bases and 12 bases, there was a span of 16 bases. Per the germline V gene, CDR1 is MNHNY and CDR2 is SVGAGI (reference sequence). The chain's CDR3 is CASPEGTRTFF. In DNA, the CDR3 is TGTGCCAGCCCCGAGGGGACTAGAACTTTCTTT.

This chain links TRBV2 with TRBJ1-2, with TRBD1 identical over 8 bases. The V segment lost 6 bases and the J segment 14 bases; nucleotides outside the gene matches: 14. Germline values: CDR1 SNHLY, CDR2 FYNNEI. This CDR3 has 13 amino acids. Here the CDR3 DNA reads TGTGCCAGCAGGGGCCTTACGGACAGGGCGAGTACCTTC. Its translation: CASRGLTDRASTF.

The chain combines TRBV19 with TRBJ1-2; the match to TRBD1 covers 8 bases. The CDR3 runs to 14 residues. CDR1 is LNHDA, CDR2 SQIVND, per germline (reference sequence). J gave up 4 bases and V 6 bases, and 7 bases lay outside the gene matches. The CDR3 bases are TGTGCCAGTAGATCGCCAGGGGGCGTCTATGGCTACACCTTC. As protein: CASRSPGGVYGYTF.

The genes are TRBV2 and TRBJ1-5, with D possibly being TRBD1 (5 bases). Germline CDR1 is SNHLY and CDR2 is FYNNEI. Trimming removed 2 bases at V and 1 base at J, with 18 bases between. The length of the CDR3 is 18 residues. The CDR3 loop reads CASSEIFLVRQSNQPQHF. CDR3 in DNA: TGTGCCAGCAGTGAAATATTTCTAGTTCGACAGAGCAATCAGCCCCAGCATTTT.

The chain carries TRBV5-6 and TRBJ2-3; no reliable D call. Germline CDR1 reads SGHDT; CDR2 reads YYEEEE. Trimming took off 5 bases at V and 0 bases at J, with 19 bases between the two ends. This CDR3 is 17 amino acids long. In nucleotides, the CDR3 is TGTGCCAGCAGTGATACCATTAATCTTCTTAGCACAGATACGCAGTATTTT. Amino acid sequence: CASSDTINLLSTDTQYF.

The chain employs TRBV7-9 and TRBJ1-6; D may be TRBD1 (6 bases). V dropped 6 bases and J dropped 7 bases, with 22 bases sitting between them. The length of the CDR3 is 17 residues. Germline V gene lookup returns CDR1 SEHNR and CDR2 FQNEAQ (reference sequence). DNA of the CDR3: TGTGCCAGCAGTTCTATGTTCGGGGGGCGGATAAATTCACCCCTCCACTTT. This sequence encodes CASSSMFGGRINSPLHF.

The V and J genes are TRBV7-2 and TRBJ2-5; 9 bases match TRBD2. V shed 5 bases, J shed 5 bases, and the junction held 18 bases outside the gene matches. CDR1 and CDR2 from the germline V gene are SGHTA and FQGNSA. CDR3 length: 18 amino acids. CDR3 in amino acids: CASSTPAGSGRSMETQYF. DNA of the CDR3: TGTGCCAGCAGCACCCCGGCGGGTAGCGGGAGATCGATGGAGACCCAGTACTTC.